One and the same sample provided the 18 T cell receptor beta chains below, sequenced in a study of spatial heterogeneity in lung cancer. TCRdb re-called the 5' RACE reads through MiXCR, storing one row per CDR3 protein. There are roughly 18,000 distinct CDR3 sequences in the sample; about 9% occur only once, and less than 25% lies in the top ten. As to time point: blood at routine non-recurrence follow-up after resection. The sample was PBMCs, taken at follow-up. All receptors derive from a male donor with early-stage non-small cell lung cancer.

This clonotype was picked up many times. The gene calls are TRBV6-2 or TRBV6-3 and TRBJ2-6; tentatively, D is TRBD2 (6 bases). The CDR3 extends over 15 amino acids. In germline, CDR1 is MNHEY, CDR2 SVGEGT. V was cut by 3 bases and J by 8 bases, with 14 bases left in between. CDR3 region: CASSYGTLATNVLTF. CDR3 nucleotides: TGTGCCAGCAGTTATGGGACTCTTGCGACCAACGTCCTGACTTTC.

V usage is TRBV29-1 and J usage is TRBJ2-3, with TRBD2 as a possible D gene (5 bases). This CDR3 comprises 16 residues. Looked up from germline, CDR1 is SQVTM and CDR2 is ANQGSEA. V was cut by 1 base and J by 0 bases, with 14 bases left in between. The CDR3 coding sequence is TGCAGCGTTGAAGCTCGGACTCCTTCTAGCACAGATACGCAGTATTTT. It codes for CSVEARTPSSTDTQYF.

Comments on this clonotype: This may come from a read error, since a much larger clone is one base off. The chain is built from TRBV20-1 and TRBJ1-5; D is unclear. The length of the CDR3 is 12 residues. Germline CDR1 reads DFQATT; CDR2 reads SNEGSKA (reference sequence). The chain's CDR3 is CSARGDNQLQHF. CDR3 bases: TGCAGTGCTAGAGGGGATAATCAGCTCCAGCATTTT.

This clonotype was detected many times. The DNA for the CDR3 is TGCGCCAGTCGACAGGGGACGTACGGGGAGCTGTTTTTT. This codes for CASRQGTYGELFF. This chain links TRBV5-1 with TRBJ2-2; 8 nucleotides line up with TRBD1. J gave up 7 bases and V 8 bases, and 7 bases lay outside the gene matches. There are 13 residues in the CDR3. In germline, CDR1 is SGHRS, CDR2 YFSETQ.

This clonotype was recorded at least ten times. The chain carries TRBV2 and TRBJ2-4; D gene uncertain. Germline loops: CDR1 SNHLY, CDR2 FYNNEI. This CDR3 is 12 amino acids long. The V end was cut by 6 bases, the J end by 8 bases, with 11 bases between. The CDR3 loop reads CASRQRWDIQYF. DNA for the CDR3: TGTGCCAGCAGGCAGAGGTGGGACATTCAGTACTTC.

This chain connects TRBV24-1 to TRBJ2-1, with 8 bases that match TRBD2. Germline trimming cut 9 bases from V and 0 bases from J; bases unmatched to any gene: 6. CDR3 length equals 15 residues. Germline V gene sequence: CDR1 KGHDR, CDR2 SFDVKD. The CDR3 sequence: CATGIAGLSYNEQFF. DNA for the CDR3: TGTGCCACCGGCATAGCGGGGCTCTCCTACAATGAGCAGTTCTTC.

This clonotype was found a few times. The chain carries TRBV9 and TRBJ1-1; no clear D gene. From germline, CDR1 is SGDLS and CDR2 YYNGEE. The CDR3 length is 14 residues. V dropped 4 bases and J dropped 0 bases, with 10 bases sitting between them. The CDR3 loop is CASSYGSMNTEAFF. The CDR3 nucleotides are TGTGCCAGCAGCTACGGTAGCATGAACACTGAAGCTTTCTTT.

This clonotype was observed many times. The chain has TRBV29-1 and TRBJ2-1; TRBD2 agrees at 7 bases. With 3 bases clipped from V and 4 bases from J, the junction kept 6 bases outside the gene matches. Germline-derived CDR1 and CDR2 are SQVTM and ANQGSEA. The CDR3 sequence is 14 residues long. The CDR3 reads CSVEGSGDYNEQFF. CDR3 in DNA: TGCAGCGTTGAGGGGAGCGGGGATTACAATGAGCAGTTCTTC.

This clonotype is labeled as medium-sized (0.01 to 0.1%). This sequence joins TRBV11-2 and TRBJ2-7; the match to TRBD2 covers 7 bases. CDR3 length: 14 residues. CDR1 is SGHAT and CDR2 is FQNNGV in the germline V gene. V shed 5 bases, J shed 3 bases, and the junction held 7 bases outside the gene matches. DNA of the CDR3: TGTGCCAGCAGCCCCCGCCCGGGGGGCTACGAGCAGTACTTC. It translates to CASSPRPGGYEQYF.

This clonotype was seen many times. The CDR3 is CASSPAGGETQYF. DNA of the CDR3: TGTGCCAGCAGCCCCGCTGGGGGGGAGACCCAGTACTTC. The V and J genes are TRBV7-8 and TRBJ2-5, with D possibly TRBD2 on 6 matching bases. CDR3 length equals 13 residues. V lost 5 bases and J 5 bases, leaving 12 bases between the germline ends. Looked up from germline, CDR1 is SGHVS and CDR2 is FQNEAQ.

This clonotype has at least ten counts. The DNA for the CDR3 is TGTGCCAGCAGTCGACAGGGTGAAGCCTACGAGCAGTACTTC. Residues: CASSRQGEAYEQYF. The V call is TRBV6-2 or TRBV6-3, the J call TRBJ2-7; 7 bases fit TRBD1. From germline, CDR1 is MNHEY and CDR2 SVGEGT. J gave up 2 bases and V 5 bases, and 6 bases lay outside the gene matches. The CDR3 runs to 14 residues.

This clonotype was recorded many times. This rearrangement joins TRBV4-3 to TRBJ2-5; 12 bases align to TRBD2. This CDR3 has 18 amino acids. V shed 3 bases and J 1 base; nucleotides not matched to a gene: 9. Germline-derived CDR1 and CDR2 are LGHNA and YSLEER. The CDR3 loop reads CASSQSLPTSGGQETQYF. The DNA of the CDR3 is TGCGCCAGCAGCCAGTCCCTCCCGACTAGCGGGGGCCAAGAGACCCAGTACTTC.

This clonotype occurred a few times. The chain joins TRBV4-1 to TRBJ2-7, with 7 bases that match TRBD2. V lost 1 base to trimming and J lost 3 bases; unmatched junction nucleotides: 6. The germline CDR1 and CDR2 sequences are MGHRA and YSYEKL. This CDR3 has 15 residues. The CDR3 loop is CASSQGRTSVYEQYF. CDR3 sequence (DNA): TGCGCCAGCAGCCAAGGGCGAACTAGCGTCTACGAGCAGTACTTC.

This clonotype was picked up many times. The V gene is TRBV5-1, the J gene TRBJ2-2, with TRBD1 matching over 9 bases. The CDR3 has 16 amino acids. V shed 6 bases and J 4 bases; nucleotides not matched to a gene: 10. Germline assignment: CDR1 SGHRS and CDR2 YFSETQ. The DNA of the CDR3 is TGCGCCAGCACCGACACCCGGGACAGGGTCACCGGGGAGCTGTTTTTT. It specifies CASTDTRDRVTGELFF. The full variable domain, with the rest looked up from reference TRBV5-1 and TRBJ2-2, is KAGVTQTPRYLIKTRGQQVTLSCSPISGHRSVSWYQQTPGQGLQFLFEYFSETQRNKGNFPGRFSGRQFSNSRSEMNVSTLELGDSALYLCASTDTRDRVTGELFFGEGSRLTVL.

This clonotype was recorded many times. This chain uses TRBV7-9 with TRBJ2-4; D call uncertain. The CDR3 runs 13 residues. The germline gives CDR1 SEHNR, CDR2 FQNEAQ (reference sequence). V gave up 1 base and J gave up 0 bases, with 1 base separating them. CDR3 region: CASSLEAKNIQYF. CDR3 DNA: TGTGCCAGCAGCTTAGAAGCCAAAAACATTCAGTACTTC.

This clonotype was observed many times. The V gene is TRBV6-2 or TRBV6-3, the J gene TRBJ2-1; weak D call: TRBD1 (5 bases). The CDR3 has 15 amino acids. V shed 5 bases and J shed 8 bases, with 19 bases lying between them. CDR1 is MNHEY, CDR2 SVGEGT, per germline. The CDR3: CASSAGADGFDEQFF. CDR3 DNA sequence: TGTGCCAGCAGTGCTGGGGCGGATGGATTCGATGAGCAGTTCTTC.

Ten or more counts support this clonotype. The chain joins TRBV20-1 to TRBJ1-1, with D tentatively TRBD1 (5 bases). CDR1 and CDR2 from the germline V gene are DFQATT and SNEGSKA (reference sequence). This CDR3 is 15 amino acids long. V lost 2 bases to trimming and J lost 1 base, with 14 bases between them. CDR3 region: CSARKPVGENTEAFF. CDR3 coding DNA: TGCAGTGCTAGAAAGCCCGTAGGGGAGAACACTGAAGCTTTCTTT.

There are many counts of this clonotype. The CDR3 region is CASSLGAQPPGTDTQYF. CDR3 nucleotide sequence: TGTGCCAGCAGCTTAGGGGCCCAGCCGCCGGGCACAGATACGCAGTATTTT. The V gene is TRBV11-2, the J gene TRBJ2-3; no definite D call. This CDR3 comprises 17 residues. Trimming took 1 base from V and 1 from J, leaving 15 bases between them. The V gene's germline CDR1 is SGHAT and CDR2 FQNNGV.